Shown below are 9 T cell receptor beta chains from a single sample sequenced in a study of shared clonotypes between healthy human individuals. Cells designated naive CD8 were CD45RO-negative and were positively selected for CCR7, with terminally differentiated effector memory CD45RA+ cells excluded. Data came from immunoSEQ multiplex PCR; TCRdb stores just in-frame clones and leaves some out. The data contain approximately 740,000 clones, 80% to 95% of them singletons. Sequencing was performed on naive CD8+ T cells sorted from blood. The source of these receptors is a man aged 25-45 years in good health.

The V gene is TRBV4-1, the J gene TRBJ2-1; 14 bases agree with TRBD2. Unmatched junction bases numbered 11, after V lost 1 base and J lost 0 bases. Per germline, CDR1 MGHRA and CDR2 YSYEKL. The CDR3 has 21 amino acids. CDR3 amino acids: CASSQVASGTSGGSSYNEQFF. CDR3 bases: TGCGCCAGCAGCCAAGTCGCATCCGGGACTAGCGGGGGCAGCTCCTACAATGAGCAGTTCTTC.

The V call is TRBV5-1, the J call TRBJ2-2; TRBD1 agrees at 7 bases. Germline V gives CDR1 SGHRS, CDR2 YFSETQ. Germline trimming cut 4 bases from V and 2 bases from J; bases unmatched to any gene: 8. This CDR3 contains 16 residues. CDR3 nucleotides: TGCGCCAGCAGCGTGGGACAGCACCTTAACACCGGGGAGCTGTTTTTT. Translated: CASSVGQHLNTGELFF.

The rearrangement links TRBV21-1 to TRBJ1-5; TRBD1, the D gene given by the table, was not confirmed from the DNA. TRBV21-1 is noted as a pseudogene. The CDR3 contains 13 residues. In DNA form, the CDR3 reads TGTGCCAGCAGCATTCATAGCAATCAGCCCCAGCATTTT. Its translation: CASSIHSNQPQHF.

The rearrangement joins TRBV11-2 to TRBJ1-4; no clear D gene. The CDR3 loop spans 15 amino acids. Germline CDR1 SGHAT, CDR2 FQNNGV. V was trimmed by 0 bases and J by 5 bases, leaving 10 bases between them. CDR3 sequence: CASSLEADTNEKLFF. In DNA form, the CDR3 reads TGTGCCAGCAGCTTAGAGGCAGACACGAATGAAAAACTGTTTTTT.

The V and J genes are TRBV28 and TRBJ2-2; D uncertain. Germline CDR1 and CDR2: MDHEN and SYDVKM. The CDR3 is 13 amino acids. V gave up 2 bases and J gave up 4 bases, with 5 bases separating them. The CDR3 region is CASSLGLTGELFF. The CDR3 region has the DNA TGTGCCAGCAGTTTAGGCCTCACCGGGGAGCTGTTTTTT.

J is TRBJ2-3 and V is TRBV4-1; 7 bases are a match to TRBD2. The CDR3 is made up of 18 amino acids. Per the germline V gene, CDR1 is MGHRA and CDR2 is YSYEKL. After removal of 1 base from V and 2 bases from J, the junction contained 12 bases not matched to a gene. CDR3 amino acids: CASSQGGLGGDFTDTQYF. The CDR3 coding sequence is TGCGCCAGCAGCCAAGGGGGGTTGGGAGGGGATTTCACAGATACGCAGTATTTT.

The chain carries TRBV7-7 and TRBJ2-5; 12 bases agree with TRBD1. This CDR3 region has 18 residues. V shed 0 bases, J shed 4 bases, and the junction held 9 bases outside the gene matches. The germline CDR1 and CDR2 sequences are SSHAT and FNYEAQ (reference sequence). This CDR3 reads CASSLAGWDRGLGETQYF. Here the CDR3 DNA reads TGTGCCAGCAGCTTAGCGGGCTGGGACAGGGGGCTTGGAGAGACCCAGTACTTC.

V and J are TRBV27 and TRBJ2-7; 14 nucleotides line up with TRBD2. The germline gives CDR1 MNHEY, CDR2 SMNVEV (reference sequence). Germline trimming cut 6 bases from V and 6 bases from J; bases unmatched to any gene: 7. The CDR3 is 15 amino acids. This CDR3 reads CASRGLAGELGEQYF. For the CDR3, the DNA is TGTGCCAGCAGGGGACTAGCGGGAGAGTTAGGCGAGCAGTACTTC.

V gene TRBV4-2 combines with J gene TRBJ2-2; perhaps TRBD2 as D (5 bases). From germline, CDR1 is LGHNA and CDR2 YNFKEQ. CDR3 size: 17 residues. V gave up 3 bases and J gave up 2 bases, with 16 bases separating them. As DNA, the CDR3 is TGTGCCAGCAGCCAGGCTGCGTGGGAGAGTAACACCGGGGAGCTGTTTTTT. It yields the protein CASSQAAWESNTGELFF.